This T cell receptor (beta chain) came from a study of HIV-infected patients and healthy controls. Overall study findings and caveats: In healthy controls, MAIT alpha CDR3s were common; in HIV+ repertoires, severely depleted. CMV-associated CDR3s mostly grew nonsignificantly during therapy, while HIV-associated CDR3s declined significantly.

Alpha and beta constant-region primers primed reverse transcription of approximately 500 ng RNA. Alpha and beta chain libraries were made separately by chain-specific third strand synthesis with multiplexing indices. Ligation attached cDNA to a 5' RACE adapter that carried a random hexamer and SP2 site. MiXCR, run by TCRdb on the 5' RACE reads, gives a single entry per CDR3 protein. The sample has about 3,800 distinct CDR3 sequences; about 8% are singletons. Relative to its sample, this clonotype is medium-sized. The antigen is not known. Roughly three months, about 14 weeks, into antiretroviral therapy, follow-up blood was collected. All unsorted peripheral T cells were captured because whole blood was used without fractionation. The RNA source was a 2.5 ml peripheral blood draw. Germline V gene lookup returns CDR1 SGHRS and CDR2 YFSETQ. The CDR3 runs 15 residues. With V trimmed by 3 bases and J by 9 bases, 9 bases remained unmatched.

This TCR was sampled from an adult with HIV infection. The sequencing here drew on blood, taken during antiretroviral therapy. The chain has TRBV5-1 and TRBJ1-6; 7 nucleotides agree with TRBD1. The chain's CDR3 is CASSSAQGSGSPLHF. The CDR3 region has the DNA TGCGCCAGCAGCTCGGCACAGGGGAGCGGTTCACCCCTCCACTTT.